Listed below are T cell receptor beta chains from one sample, sequenced in a study of T cell repertoires in cytomegalovirus infection. TCRdb reprocessed the reads via MiXCR and lists one record per CDR3 protein. The sample has about 890,000 distinct CDR3 sequences; roughly 30% are singletons. Their antigen targets remain unknown. Source: cultured CD8+ T cells from PBMCs, taken from culture after CMV antigen stimulation. The receptor source for this set is a human donor in good health (CMV status not recorded). Some clones in this sample may be carry-over from other donors' samples. CDR3s include the opening cysteine and the closing phenylalanine or tryptophan. The D gene is left open where the match is weak. The size entry is marked missing in some rows and otherwise reads once, few, many or a size class.

D gene,clone size,V gene,J gene,CDR3 protein,CDR3 DNA
TRBD1,many,TRBV7-9,TRBJ2-2,CASRSGTGDTGELFF,TGTGCCAGCAGATCAGGGACAGGAGACACCGGGGAGCTGTTTTTT
NA,many,TRBV29-1,TRBJ1-2,CSVPDSYYGYTF,TGCAGCGTTCCGGACAGTTACTATGGCTACACCTTC
NA,NA,TRBV4-2,TRBJ2-1,CASSQDRTINEQFF,TGTGCCAGCAGCCAAGATCGGACTATCAATGAGCAGTTCTTC
NA,many,TRBV7-8,TRBJ2-1,CASTTFRRGASYNEQFF,TGTGCCAGCACCACCTTCAGACGGGGGGCCTCCTACAATGAGCAGTTCTTC
NA,NA,TRBV25-1,TRBJ2-5,CANSKSETQYF,TGTGCCAACTCGAAAAGTGAGACCCAGTACTTC
NA,NA,TRBV6-2/TRBV6-3,TRBJ1-5,CASSELPANQPQHF,TGTGCCAGCAGTGAATTGCCGGCCAATCAGCCCCAGCATTTT
NA,NA,TRBV20-1,TRBJ2-1,CSARERIGQGRNEQFF,TGCAGTGCTAGAGAGCGAATCGGGCAGGGAAGGAATGAGCAGTTCTTC
NA,few,TRBV7-9,TRBJ2-7,CASSPEAGLSYEQYF,TGTGCCAGCAGCCCCGAGGCGGGTTTAAGCTACGAGCAGTACTTC
NA,few,TRBV25-1,TRBJ2-1,CASSEHMGKVVRPYNEQFF,TGTGCCAGCAGTGAACATATGGGGAAGGTGGTGAGACCCTACAATGAGCAGTTCTTC
TRBD1,NA,TRBV4-1,TRBJ2-7,CASSQGLQGYEQYF,TGCGCCAGCAGCCAAGGTTTACAGGGGTACGAGCAGTACTTC
NA,few,TRBV12-3/TRBV12-4,TRBJ1-3,CASSLRGAGNTIYF,TGTGCCAGCAGTTTGAGGGGGGCTGGAAACACCATATATTTT
TRBD2,NA,TRBV7-9,TRBJ2-3,CASSFVTSGEDTQYF,TGTGCCAGCAGTTTCGTGACTAGCGGGGAGGATACGCAGTATTTT
TRBD1,few,TRBV7-9,TRBJ2-6,CASSAGTANHVLTF,TGTGCCAGCAGTGCCGGGACAGCTAACCACGTCCTGACTTTC
NA,NA,TRBV7-9,TRBJ2-2,CASQISGVRNTGELFF,TGTGCCAGCCAAATCTCAGGGGTCCGGAACACCGGGGAGCTGTTTTTT
NA,NA,TRBV4-3,TRBJ2-3,CASSQDTGLDTQYF,TGCGCCAGCAGCCAAGATACAGGGTTAGATACGCAGTATTTT
TRBD2,few,TRBV28,TRBJ2-3,CASRGLAASTDTQYF,TGTGCCAGCAGGGGACTAGCGGCGAGCACAGATACGCAGTATTTT
NA,NA,TRBV14,TRBJ2-7,CASSQDPPTADSREQYF,TGTGCCAGCAGCCAAGATCCGCCGACTGCTGATTCCCGCGAGCAGTACTTC
NA,few,TRBV27,TRBJ2-7,CASSRGPYEQYF,TGTGCCAGCAGTCGGGGGCCCTACGAGCAGTACTTC
NA,many,TRBV7-2,TRBJ2-7,CASSLAGQYYEQYF,TGTGCCAGCAGCTTAGCGGGGCAGTACTACGAGCAGTACTTC
NA,many,TRBV12-3/TRBV12-4,TRBJ1-3,CASSLEGHSGNTIYF,TGTGCCAGCAGTTTGGAGGGACACTCTGGAAACACCATATATTTT
TRBD1,few,TRBV24-1,TRBJ2-3,CATRRQGEEDTQYF,TGTGCCACCAGGAGACAGGGGGAAGAGGATACGCAGTATTTT
TRBD2,few,TRBV24-1,TRBJ2-1,CATSPGLAGHDEQFF,TGTGCCACCAGTCCGGGACTAGCGGGGCATGATGAGCAGTTCTTC
TRBD1,few,TRBV7-3,TRBJ2-5,CASSPKGQGEETQYF,TGTGCCAGCAGCCCGAAGGGACAGGGAGAGGAGACCCAGTACTTC
NA,NA,TRBV27,TRBJ1-5,CASSSGVEQPQHF,TGTGCCAGCAGTTCAGGGGTTGAGCAGCCCCAGCATTTT
NA,many,TRBV13,TRBJ2-3,CASSSRTASTDTQYF,TGTGCCAGCAGCTCGCGGACCGCCAGCACAGATACGCAGTATTTT
NA,NA,TRBV7-9,TRBJ1-2,CASSLVTANYGYTF,TGTGCCAGCAGCTTGGTTACGGCGAACTATGGCTACACCTTC
NA,NA,TRBV6-2/TRBV6-3,TRBJ2-1,CASSSLTGPQRHNEQFF,TGTGCCAGCAGCTCCCTAACGGGTCCCCAGAGGCACAATGAGCAGTTCTTC